Shown below are 8 T cell receptor beta chains from a single sample sequenced in a study of beta chain features in type 1 diabetes. Study results and caveats: Significant though moderate, a shortening of TCRB CDR3s appeared in all four CD4+ subsets of Type 1 diabetes patients.

The isolated RNA, all of it, was reverse transcribed, so expressed TCRB transcripts were what got sequenced. Method: immunoSEQ multiplex PCR; TCRdb's copy keeps in-frame clones and lacks some. The sample includes hundreds of thousands of clones, around an eighth seen only once; the top ten take approximately 0.039%. These receptors lack a known antigen. Material: naive CD4+ T cells from blood. Source of these receptors: a man aged 18 to 30 with type 1 diabetes.

This chain connects TRBV9 to TRBJ2-4, with D uncertain. V shed 10 bases and J shed 6 bases, with 20 bases lying between them. Looked up from germline, CDR1 is SGDLS and CDR2 is YYNGEE. The CDR3 is 14 amino acids. The DNA for the CDR3 is TGTGCCTCCACCCCTACTCCTCTAGGAAACATTCAGTACTTC. Translating gives CASTPTPLGNIQYF.

This clone was found many times. V is TRBV14 and J is TRBJ2-1; D remains unclear. CDR3 length: 11 residues. From germline, CDR1 is SGHDN and CDR2 FVKESK. The V gene lost 8 bases and the J gene lost 3 bases, with 5 bases spanning the gap. For the CDR3, the DNA is TGTGCCAGCTCCGGCTACAATGAGCAGTTCTTC. It translates to CASSGYNEQFF.

This clone has more than one count but fewer than ten. This chain uses TRBV7-9 with TRBJ2-7; 11 nucleotides match TRBD1. The CDR3 contains 16 residues. Germline trimming cut 5 bases from V and 2 bases from J; bases unmatched to any gene: 8. Germline V gene sequence: CDR1 SEHNR, CDR2 FQNEAQ (reference sequence). The CDR3 is CASSRARDRGTYEQYF. The CDR3 DNA is TGTGCCAGCAGCCGAGCGAGGGACAGGGGGACCTACGAGCAGTACTTC.

The table lists this clone with a few counts. V usage is TRBV9 and J usage is TRBJ2-7, with 7 bases fitting TRBD1. V was clipped by 4 bases and J by 0 bases; unmatched bases: 7. Germline loops: CDR1 SGDLS, CDR2 YYNGEE. This CDR3 is built from 15 residues. DNA for the CDR3: TGTGCCAGCAGCTTTTCGGGACAGAGCTCCTACGAGCAGTACTTC. Its translation: CASSFSGQSSYEQYF. The variable domain in full, completed from reference TRBV9 and TRBJ2-7, reads DSGVTQTPKHLITATGQRVTLRCSPRSGDLSVYWYQQSLDQGLQFLIQYYNGEERAKGNILERFSAQQFPDLHSELNLSSLELGDSALYFCASSFSGQSSYEQYFGPGTRLTVT.

The V call is TRBV5-6, the J call TRBJ2-6, with D unclear. V gave up 0 bases and J gave up 2 bases, with 3 bases separating them. Germline V lookup: CDR1 SGHDT, CDR2 YYEEEE. The CDR3 runs to 14 residues. In DNA, the CDR3 is TGTGCCAGCAGCTTGGGGGCTGGGGCCAACGTCCTGACTTTC. This sequence encodes CASSLGAGANVLTF.

This clone was counted a few times. The V gene is TRBV4-3, the J gene TRBJ1-2; D perhaps matches TRBD1 (5 bases). CDR3 size: 17 residues. The V gene's germline CDR1 is LGHNA and CDR2 YSLEER. Trimming pared 4 bases from V and 4 bases from J, leaving 22 bases between. CDR3 sequence (DNA): TGCGCCAGCAGCCCACTGGTTGTCGGGGGTTTAGCCTATGGCTACACCTTC. It translates to CASSPLVVGGLAYGYTF.

The rearrangement links TRBV29-1 to TRBJ2-5; D is uncertain. TRBJ2-7 matches the DNA end more closely, so the J call is doubtful. Germline values: CDR1 SQVTM, CDR2 ANQGSEA. The CDR3 is 15 residues long. The CDR3 nucleotides are TGCAGCGTTGGTGGGTCCTCGGACGGTTCCTACGAGCAGTACTTC. This sequence encodes CSVGGSSDGSYEQYF.

In its sample, this clone was seen a few times. The chain joins TRBV7-9 to TRBJ2-3; D gene unclear. The CDR3 has 12 amino acids. V shed 4 bases and J shed 5 bases, with 7 bases lying between them. Per the germline V gene, CDR1 is SEHNR and CDR2 is FQNEAQ (reference sequence). The CDR3 region has the DNA TGTGCCAGCAGCTCCGCCGTAGATACGCAGTATTTT. Its protein is CASSSAVDTQYF. Full variable domain (outside the CDR3, taken from reference TRBV7-9 and TRBJ2-3): DTGVSQNPRHKITKRGQNVTFRCDPISEHNRLYWYRQTLGQGPEFLTYFQNEAQLEKSRLLSDRFSAERPKGSFSTLEIQRTEQGDSAMYLCASSSAVDTQYFGPGTRLTVL.